This T cell receptor beta chain was recorded in a study of early T cells in non-severe SARS-CoV-2 infection. About the study: The sequenced material was bulk RNA from unsorted whole blood, and its chains were unpaired. Study-wide results and caveats: VDJdb matching favored anti-spike CD8 responses, missing private and CD4 specificities.

The protocol attached unique molecular identifiers to individual cDNA molecules. TCRdb called the 5' RACE reads again in MiXCR, with one record for every CDR3 protein. The data show about 56,000 distinct CDR3 sequences, more than 13% seen once. This clonotype has at least ten counts. What it binds is not known. Germline-derived CDR1 and CDR2 are ENHRY and SYGVKD. Trimming left V 8 bases short and J 2 bases short, with 9 bases between. This CDR3 is 12 amino acids long. The starting material was whole blood, obtained at baseline. The chain recombines TRBV10-3 with TRBJ1-2; D perhaps matches TRBD1 (6 bases). This TCR was sampled from an adult who was a healthcare worker with PCR-confirmed SARS-CoV-2 infection or an uninfected control (not recorded which). The CDR3 nucleotides read TGTGCCATCCAGGGGTCGAACTATGGCTACACCTTC. Translating it yields CAIQGSNYGYTF.